Listed below are T cell receptor beta chains from one sample, sequenced in a study of OX40 agonist ivuxolimab in advanced cancers. Profiled with immunoSEQ multiplex PCR; TCRdb holds only in-frame clones, not every one. This sample has about 15,000 clones; about 82% occur once, and the top ten carry less than 0.85%. The sequencing used CD4+ or CD8+ T cells sorted from blood, collected in a trial of the OX40 agonist ivuxolimab. These receptors all come from an adult with an advanced solid tumor such as melanoma, head and neck, liver or kidney cancer. Each CDR3 is given with its conserved first and last residue. Fields, in order: D gene, V gene, J gene, clone size, CDR3 protein. A D gene is named only where the DNA matches it firmly. Clone size appears in some rows only: once, few, many, or a class for an expanded clone.

.	TRBV6-4	TRBJ2-2	.	CASSAQTRSGELFF
TRBD1	TRBV27	TRBJ2-4	once	CASSNNPGQGGTKNIQYF
TRBD2	TRBV18	TRBJ2-5	once	CASSRRAGGGGQETQYF
TRBD1	TRBV10-3	TRBJ2-7	few	CATTGSWGPSYEQYF
.	TRBV7-9	TRBJ1-4	.	CASSQWTVPTNEKLFF
.	TRBV7-3	TRBJ2-2	.	CASSVGGRELFF
TRBD1	TRBV5-6	TRBJ1-1	.	CASSPGQMNTEAFF
TRBD1	TRBV27	TRBJ2-7	.	CASSSIRGRGYYEQYF
.	TRBV5-1	TRBJ1-3	.	CASSSGLTSGNTIYF
TRBD1	TRBV11-3	TRBJ2-1	.	CASSLAGTGIFGEQFF
TRBD1	TRBV7-3	TRBJ1-2	.	CASSLRTGGGYTF
.	TRBV5-1	TRBJ2-3	.	CASSLALAFGQFGTDTQYF
TRBD2	TRBV6-1	TRBJ2-6	.	CASREPGLGLVSLGANVLTF
TRBD2	TRBV27	TRBJ2-1	.	CASSGSTGTSILDEQFF
TRBD1	TRBV5-6	TRBJ2-5	.	CASSPGQGTPWGGETQYF
.	TRBV7-9	TRBJ2-7	.	CASSITGLNEQYF
TRBD1	TRBV11-3	TRBJ2-1	.	CASSLGETGVNEQFF
TRBD2	TRBV9	TRBJ2-3	.	CASSVGASGGTDTQYF
TRBD2	TRBV6-5	TRBJ2-1	.	CASKGGGSYNEQFF
TRBD1	TRBV5-4	TRBJ2-1	.	CASSLGGQEDNEQFF
.	TRBV4-1	TRBJ1-4	.	CASSPGTITNEKLFF
TRBD1	TRBV7-9	TRBJ1-4	.	CASSPGTGVNEKLFF
TRBD1	TRBV5-1	TRBJ2-1	.	CASSLGLGQGKDNEQFF
TRBD2	TRBV7-9	TRBJ2-1	.	CASSDGLAAGLNNEQFF
TRBD2	TRBV9	TRBJ2-1	few	CASSVAAGGDYNEQFF
.	TRBV5-1	TRBJ1-6	.	CASSLRPGLGYSPLHF
TRBD1	TRBV7-2	TRBJ2-5	.	CASSPGQPQETQYF
TRBD1	TRBV6-1	TRBJ1-1	.	CATNLGQGINTEAFF
.	TRBV2	TRBJ1-6	.	CASNKGPGSPLHF
.	TRBV4-1	TRBJ1-5	.	CASSQVSGSNQPQHF
TRBD2	TRBV15	TRBJ2-3	.	CATSASGGPADTQYF
.	TRBV30	TRBJ2-2	.	CAWSPRVGFPGELFF
.	TRBV30	TRBJ2-7	.	CACLLPSGVIEQYF
.	TRBV5-1	TRBJ2-1	.	CASSQGTGGNEQFF
.	TRBV18	TRBJ2-5	.	CASSDARETQYF
.	TRBV2	TRBJ2-7	once	CASSEKTPIYEQYF
.	TRBV18	TRBJ2-5	few	CASSPLSETQYF
.	TRBV6-6	TRBJ2-1	once	CASGGQAGSSYNEQFF
TRBD1	TRBV6-6	TRBJ1-5	.	CASRHGQGARQPQHF
.	TRBV6-5	TRBJ1-1	.	CASKDSVTEAFF
.	TRBV18	TRBJ1-1	.	CASSPRHLNTEAFF
TRBD1	TRBV5-1	TRBJ1-1	.	CASSLLGQALTEAFF
TRBD2	TRBV5-1	TRBJ2-3	.	CASSLAPSGGAGTQYF
TRBD2	TRBV18	TRBJ2-1	once	CASSPPSGGRGNEQFF
TRBD2	TRBV14	TRBJ2-7	few	CASSQESGLAEYEQYF
.	TRBV6-1	TRBJ2-1	few	CASTSGTTSLEQFF
TRBD2	TRBV30	TRBJ2-2	.	CAWSTGGWGTGELFF
.	TRBV6-5	TRBJ2-7	.	CASSYLHEQYF
TRBD1	TRBV5-3	TRBJ2-7	.	CARSHSGTGTHEQYF
TRBD2	TRBV27	TRBJ2-3	.	CASSLWASGSTDTQYF
.	TRBV5-5	TRBJ2-3	.	CASSPLATGGGNTQYF
TRBD2	TRBV7-8	TRBJ2-7	once	CASSLGGSGRSQSYEQYF
.	TRBV5-8	TRBJ2-1	.	CASTLGEHTTHEQFF
.	TRBV2	TRBJ2-1	.	CASSGGPNLSYNEQFF